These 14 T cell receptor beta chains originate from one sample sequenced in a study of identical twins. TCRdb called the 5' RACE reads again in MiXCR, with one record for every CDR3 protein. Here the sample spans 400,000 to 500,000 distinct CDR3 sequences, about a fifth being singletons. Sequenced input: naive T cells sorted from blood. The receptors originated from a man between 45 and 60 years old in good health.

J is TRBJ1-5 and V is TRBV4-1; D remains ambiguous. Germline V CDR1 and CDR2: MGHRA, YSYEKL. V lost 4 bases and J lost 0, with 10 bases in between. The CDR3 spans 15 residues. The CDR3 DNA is TGCGCCAGCAGCCTCGGCGGGAATAGCAATCAGCCCCAGCATTTT. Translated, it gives CASSLGGNSNQPQHF.

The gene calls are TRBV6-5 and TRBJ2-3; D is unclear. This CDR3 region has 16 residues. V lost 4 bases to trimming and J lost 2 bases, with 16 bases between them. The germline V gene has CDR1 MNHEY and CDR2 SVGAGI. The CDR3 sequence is CASSSQSRRFTDTQYF. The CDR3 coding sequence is TGTGCCAGCAGTTCACAAAGTCGCCGATTCACAGATACGCAGTATTTT.

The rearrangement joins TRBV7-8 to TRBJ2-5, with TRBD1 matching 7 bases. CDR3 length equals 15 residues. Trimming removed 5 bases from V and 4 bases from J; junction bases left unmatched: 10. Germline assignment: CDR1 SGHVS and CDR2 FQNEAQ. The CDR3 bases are TGTGCCAGCAGCCCGGGAAACAGGGGTGCAGAGACCCAGTACTTC. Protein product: CASSPGNRGAETQYF.

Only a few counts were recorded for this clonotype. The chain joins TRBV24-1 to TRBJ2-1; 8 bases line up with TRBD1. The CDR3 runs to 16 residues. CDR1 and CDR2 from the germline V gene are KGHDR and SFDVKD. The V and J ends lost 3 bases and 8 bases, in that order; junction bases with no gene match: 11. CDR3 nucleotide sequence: TGTGCCACCAGTGATCGAGCAGGGGGCTGGCTCCATGAGCAGTTCTTC. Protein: CATSDRAGGWLHEQFF.

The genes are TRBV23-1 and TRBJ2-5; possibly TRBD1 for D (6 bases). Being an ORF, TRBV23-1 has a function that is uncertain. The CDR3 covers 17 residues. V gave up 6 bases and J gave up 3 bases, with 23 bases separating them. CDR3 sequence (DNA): TGCGCCAGCAGCCTTAAAAACCGGGACACCACCAAAGAGACCCAGTACTTC. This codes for CASSLKNRDTTKETQYF.

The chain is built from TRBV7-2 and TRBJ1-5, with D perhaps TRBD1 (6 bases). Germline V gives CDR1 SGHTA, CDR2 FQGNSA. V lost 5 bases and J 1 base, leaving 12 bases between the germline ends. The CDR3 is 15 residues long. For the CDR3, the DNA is TGTGCCAGCAGCACCCGAACAGGGAGCAATCAGCCCCAGCATTTT. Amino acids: CASSTRTGSNQPQHF. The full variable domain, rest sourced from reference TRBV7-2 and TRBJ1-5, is GAGVSQSPSNKVTEKGKDVELRCDPISGHTALYWYRQSLGQGLEFLIYFQGNSAPDKSGLPSDRFSAERTGGSVSTLTIQRTQQEDSAVYLCASSTRTGSNQPQHFGDGTRLSIL.

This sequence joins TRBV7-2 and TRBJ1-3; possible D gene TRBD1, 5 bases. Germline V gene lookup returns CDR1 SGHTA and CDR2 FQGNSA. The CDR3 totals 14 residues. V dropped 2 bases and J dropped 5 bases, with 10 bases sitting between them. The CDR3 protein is CASSLLQARNTIYF. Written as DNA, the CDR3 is TGTGCCAGCAGCTTACTACAGGCGAGAAACACCATATATTTT.

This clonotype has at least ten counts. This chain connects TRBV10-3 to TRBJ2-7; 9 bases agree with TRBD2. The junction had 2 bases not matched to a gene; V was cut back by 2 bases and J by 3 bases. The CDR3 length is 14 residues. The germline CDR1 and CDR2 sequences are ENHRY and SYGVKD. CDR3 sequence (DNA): TGTGCCATCAGTGAGGTTAGCGGGAGCTACGAGCAGTACTTC. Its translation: CAISEVSGSYEQYF.

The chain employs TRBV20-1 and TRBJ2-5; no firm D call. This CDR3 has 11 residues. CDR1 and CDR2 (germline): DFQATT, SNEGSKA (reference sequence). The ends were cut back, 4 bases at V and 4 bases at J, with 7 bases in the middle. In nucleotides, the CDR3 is TGCAGTGCTATTTTGGGAGAGACCCAGTACTTC. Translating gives CSAILGETQYF.

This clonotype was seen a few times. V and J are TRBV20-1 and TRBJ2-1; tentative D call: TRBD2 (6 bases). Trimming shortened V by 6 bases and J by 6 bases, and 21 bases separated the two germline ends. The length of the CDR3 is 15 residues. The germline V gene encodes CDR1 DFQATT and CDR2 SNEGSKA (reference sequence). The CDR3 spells CSAVYLSGDPNEQFF. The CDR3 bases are TGCAGTGCGGTTTATCTTTCGGGGGACCCCAATGAGCAGTTCTTC.

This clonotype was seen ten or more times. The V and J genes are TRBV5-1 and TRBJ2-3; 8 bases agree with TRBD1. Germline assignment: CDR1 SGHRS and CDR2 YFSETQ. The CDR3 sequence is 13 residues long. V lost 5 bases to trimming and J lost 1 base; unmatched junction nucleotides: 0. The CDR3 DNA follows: TGCGCCAGCAGGACAGGGGGCACAGATACGCAGTATTTT. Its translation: CASRTGGTDTQYF.

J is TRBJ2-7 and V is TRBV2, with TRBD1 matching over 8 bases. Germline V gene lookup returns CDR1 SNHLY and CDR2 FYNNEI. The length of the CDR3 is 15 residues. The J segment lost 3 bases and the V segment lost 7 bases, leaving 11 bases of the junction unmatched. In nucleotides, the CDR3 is TGTGCCAGCATTAGACTTTGGGACAGGAGCTACGAGCAGTACTTC. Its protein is CASIRLWDRSYEQYF.

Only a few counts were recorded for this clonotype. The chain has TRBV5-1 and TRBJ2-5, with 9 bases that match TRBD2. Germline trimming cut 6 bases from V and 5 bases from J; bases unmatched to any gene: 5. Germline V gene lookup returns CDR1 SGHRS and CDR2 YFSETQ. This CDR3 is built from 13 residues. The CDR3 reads CASKLSGSETQYF. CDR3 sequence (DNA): TGCGCCAGCAAACTTAGCGGGAGTGAGACCCAGTACTTC.

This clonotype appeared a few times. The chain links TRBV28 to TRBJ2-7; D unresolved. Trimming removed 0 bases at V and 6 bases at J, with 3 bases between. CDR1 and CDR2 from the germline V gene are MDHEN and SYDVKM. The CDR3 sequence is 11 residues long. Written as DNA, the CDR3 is TGTGCCAGCAGTTTATGGGCCGAGCAGTACTTC. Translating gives CASSLWAEQYF.